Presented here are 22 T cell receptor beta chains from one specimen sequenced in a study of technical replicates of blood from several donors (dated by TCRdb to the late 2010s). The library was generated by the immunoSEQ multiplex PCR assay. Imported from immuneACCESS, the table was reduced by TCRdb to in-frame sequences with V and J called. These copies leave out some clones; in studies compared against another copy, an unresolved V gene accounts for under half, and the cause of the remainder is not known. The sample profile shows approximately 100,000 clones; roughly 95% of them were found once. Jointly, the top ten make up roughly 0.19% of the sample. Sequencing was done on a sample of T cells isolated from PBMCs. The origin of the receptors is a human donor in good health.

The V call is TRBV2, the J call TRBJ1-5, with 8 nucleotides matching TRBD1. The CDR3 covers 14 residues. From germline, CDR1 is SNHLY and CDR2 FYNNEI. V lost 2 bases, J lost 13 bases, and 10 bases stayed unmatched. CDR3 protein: CASSEWSGGGLQHF. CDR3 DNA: TGTGCCAGCAGTGAATGGTCAGGGGGCGGACTACAGCATTTT.

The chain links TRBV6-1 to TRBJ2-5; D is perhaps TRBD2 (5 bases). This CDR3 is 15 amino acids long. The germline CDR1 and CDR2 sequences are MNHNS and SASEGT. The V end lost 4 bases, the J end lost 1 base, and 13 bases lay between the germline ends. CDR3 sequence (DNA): TGTGCCAGCAGTGTTTGGACTCGGAGCCAAGAGACCCAGTACTTC. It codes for CASSVWTRSQETQYF.

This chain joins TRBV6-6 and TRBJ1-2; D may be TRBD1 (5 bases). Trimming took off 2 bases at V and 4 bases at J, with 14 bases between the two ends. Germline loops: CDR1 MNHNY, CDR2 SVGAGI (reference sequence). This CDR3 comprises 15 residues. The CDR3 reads CASSYKTVLLYGYTF. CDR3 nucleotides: TGTGCCAGCAGTTACAAGACAGTGCTGCTCTATGGCTACACCTTC.

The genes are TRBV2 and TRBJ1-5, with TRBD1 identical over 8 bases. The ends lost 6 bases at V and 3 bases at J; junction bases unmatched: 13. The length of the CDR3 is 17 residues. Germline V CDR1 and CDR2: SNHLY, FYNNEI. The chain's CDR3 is CASSPITTGVDNQPQHF. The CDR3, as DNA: TGTGCCAGCAGCCCCATCACGACAGGGGTCGACAATCAGCCCCAGCATTTT.

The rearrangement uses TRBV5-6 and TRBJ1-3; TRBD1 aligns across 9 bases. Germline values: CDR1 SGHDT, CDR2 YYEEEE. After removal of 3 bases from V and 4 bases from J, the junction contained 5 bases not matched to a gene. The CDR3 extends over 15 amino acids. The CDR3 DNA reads TGTGCCAGCAGCTGGGGACAGGGTGACGGAAACACCATATATTTT. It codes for CASSWGQGDGNTIYF.

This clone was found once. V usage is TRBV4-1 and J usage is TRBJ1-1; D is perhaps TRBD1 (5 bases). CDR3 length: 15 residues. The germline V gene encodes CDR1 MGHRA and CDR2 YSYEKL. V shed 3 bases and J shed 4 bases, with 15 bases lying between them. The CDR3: CASSQDIREGTEAFF. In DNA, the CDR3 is TGCGCCAGCAGCCAGGACATTCGAGAAGGCACTGAAGCTTTCTTT.

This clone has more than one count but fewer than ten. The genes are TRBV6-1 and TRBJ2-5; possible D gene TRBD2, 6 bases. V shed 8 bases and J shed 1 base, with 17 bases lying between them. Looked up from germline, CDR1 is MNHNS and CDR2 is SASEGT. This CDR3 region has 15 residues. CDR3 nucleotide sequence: TGTGCCAGCGGGCTTACTAGCACTAGCCAAGAGACCCAGTACTTC. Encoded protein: CASGLTSTSQETQYF.

The chain's CDR3 is CASSYTGTLYGYTF. The DNA of the CDR3 is TGTGCCAGTAGTTACACCGGGACTCTCTATGGCTACACCTTC. This chain joins TRBV19 and TRBJ1-2, with D possibly matching TRBD1 (5 bases). The CDR3 consists of 14 residues. V lost 5 bases to trimming and J lost 4 bases, with 14 bases between them. Germline CDR1 is LNHDA and CDR2 is SQIVND (reference sequence).

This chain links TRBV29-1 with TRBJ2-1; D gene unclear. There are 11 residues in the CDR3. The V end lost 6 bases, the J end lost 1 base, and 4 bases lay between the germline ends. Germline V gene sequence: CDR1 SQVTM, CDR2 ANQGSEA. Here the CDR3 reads CSVTSYNEQFF. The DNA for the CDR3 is TGCAGCGTGACATCCTACAATGAGCAGTTCTTC.

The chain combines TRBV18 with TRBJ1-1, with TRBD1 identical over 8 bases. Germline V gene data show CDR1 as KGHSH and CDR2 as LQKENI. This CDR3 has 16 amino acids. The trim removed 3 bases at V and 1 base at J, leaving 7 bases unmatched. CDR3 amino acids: CASSPKSGTGNTEAFF. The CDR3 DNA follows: TGTGCCAGCTCACCTAAATCCGGGACAGGGAACACTGAAGCTTTCTTT.

The DNA for the CDR3 is TGTGCCTGGACCCTACAGGGGCAGAGGACGCAGTATTTT. Its translation: CAWTLQGQRTQYF. The gene calls are TRBV30 and TRBJ2-3; 7 bases fit TRBD1. Germline CDR1 and CDR2: GTSNPN and SVGIG (reference sequence). V gave up 4 bases and J gave up 9 bases; unmatched junction bases: 10. The CDR3 length is 13 residues.

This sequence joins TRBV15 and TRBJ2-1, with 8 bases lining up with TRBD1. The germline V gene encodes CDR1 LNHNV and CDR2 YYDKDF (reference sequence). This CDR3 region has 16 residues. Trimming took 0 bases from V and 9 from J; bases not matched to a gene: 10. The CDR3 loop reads CATSREKSGTGSEQFF. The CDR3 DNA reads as TGTGCCACCAGCAGAGAGAAATCCGGGACAGGTAGTGAGCAGTTCTTC. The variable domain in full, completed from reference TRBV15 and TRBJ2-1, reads DAMVIQNPRYQVTQFGKPVTLSCSQTLNHNVMYWYQQKSSQAPKLLFHYYDKDFNNEADTPDNFQSRRPNTSFCFLDIRSPGLGDTAMYLCATSREKSGTGSEQFFGPGTRLTVL.

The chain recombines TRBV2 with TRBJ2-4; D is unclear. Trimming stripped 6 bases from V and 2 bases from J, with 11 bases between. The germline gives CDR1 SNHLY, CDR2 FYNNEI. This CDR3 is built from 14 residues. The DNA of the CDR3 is TGTGCCAGCAGCGAGATTAACCCCAAAAACATTCAGTACTTC. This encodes CASSEINPKNIQYF.

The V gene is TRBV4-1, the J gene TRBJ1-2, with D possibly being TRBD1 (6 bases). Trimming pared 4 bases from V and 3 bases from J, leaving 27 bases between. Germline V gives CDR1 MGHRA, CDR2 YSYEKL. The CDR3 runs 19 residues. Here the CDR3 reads CASSPLMDRRYPFDYGYTF. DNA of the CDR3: TGCGCCAGCAGCCCCCTTATGGACAGACGCTACCCCTTTGACTATGGCTACACCTTC.

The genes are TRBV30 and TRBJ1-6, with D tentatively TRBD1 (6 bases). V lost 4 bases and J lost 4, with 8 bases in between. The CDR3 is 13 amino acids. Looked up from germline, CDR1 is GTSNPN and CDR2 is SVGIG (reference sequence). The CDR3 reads CAWIGQYNSPLHF. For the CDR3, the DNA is TGTGCCTGGATCGGACAGTATAATTCACCCCTCCACTTT.

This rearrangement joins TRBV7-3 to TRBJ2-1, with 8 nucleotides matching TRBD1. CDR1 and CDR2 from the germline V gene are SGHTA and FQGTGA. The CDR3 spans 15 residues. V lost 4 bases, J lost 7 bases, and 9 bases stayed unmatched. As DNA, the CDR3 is TGTGCCAGCAGCTATCGGGACAGGCTTGTTAATGAGCAGTTCTTC. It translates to CASSYRDRLVNEQFF.

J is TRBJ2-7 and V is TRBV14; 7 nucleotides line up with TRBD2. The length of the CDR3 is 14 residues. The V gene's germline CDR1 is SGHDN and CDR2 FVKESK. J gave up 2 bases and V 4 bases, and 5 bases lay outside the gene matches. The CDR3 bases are TGTGCCAGCAGCCTCGCCAGCGGGACCTACGAGCAGTACTTC. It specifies CASSLASGTYEQYF.

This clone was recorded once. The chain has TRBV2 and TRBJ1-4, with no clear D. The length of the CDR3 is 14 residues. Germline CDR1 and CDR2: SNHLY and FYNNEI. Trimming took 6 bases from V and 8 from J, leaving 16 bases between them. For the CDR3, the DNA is TGTGCCAGCAGCTGGGTCCGATCCGGGGAAAAACTGTTTTTT. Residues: CASSWVRSGEKLFF.

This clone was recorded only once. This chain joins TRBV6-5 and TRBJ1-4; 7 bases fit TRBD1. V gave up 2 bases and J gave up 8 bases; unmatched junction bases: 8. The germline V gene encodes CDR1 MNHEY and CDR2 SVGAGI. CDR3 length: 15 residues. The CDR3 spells CASSYDGTAIEKLFF. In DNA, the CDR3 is TGTGCCAGCAGTTACGATGGGACAGCTATAGAAAAACTGTTTTTT.

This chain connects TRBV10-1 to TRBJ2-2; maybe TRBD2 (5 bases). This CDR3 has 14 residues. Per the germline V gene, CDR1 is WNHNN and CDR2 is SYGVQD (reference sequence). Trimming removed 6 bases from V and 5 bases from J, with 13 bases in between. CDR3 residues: CASRDWIGTGELFF. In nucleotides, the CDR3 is TGCGCCAGCAGGGACTGGATAGGGACCGGGGAGCTGTTTTTT.

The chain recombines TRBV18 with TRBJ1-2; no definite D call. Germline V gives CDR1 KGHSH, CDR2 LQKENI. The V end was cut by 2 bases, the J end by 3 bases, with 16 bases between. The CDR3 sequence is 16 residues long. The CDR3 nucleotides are TGTGCCAGCTCACCAAGCGGACCGACCCGGGACTATGGCTACACCTTC. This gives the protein CASSPSGPTRDYGYTF.

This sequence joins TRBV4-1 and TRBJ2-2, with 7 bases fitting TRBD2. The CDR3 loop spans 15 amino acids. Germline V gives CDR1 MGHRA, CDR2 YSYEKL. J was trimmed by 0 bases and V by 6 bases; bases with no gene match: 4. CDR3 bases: TGCGCCAGCAGGACCGGGACTACGAACACCGGGGAGCTGTTTTTT. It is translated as CASRTGTTNTGELFF.